This is a list of T cell receptor beta chains from one sample in a study of tumor and adjacent non-tumor tissue in lung cancer. TCRdb ran MiXCR on the multiplex PCR reads and lists one entry per CDR3 protein. The sample consists of 45,000 or so distinct CDR3 sequences, roughly 60% of them appearing once. The specimen was distant non-tumor lung tissue. All receptors derive from a woman between 40 and 55 years old with non-small cell lung cancer. The CDR3 runs from the conserved cysteine through the conserved F or W. A D gene is named only where the DNA matches it firmly. The size field is filled for only some rows; it gives once, few, many or a size class.

TRBV6-5	few	TRBJ2-2	16	-	TGTGCCAGCAGTTATTGGGGTGTCGCGGCCCGCGGGGAGCTGTTTTTT	CASSYWGVAARGELFF
TRBV11-1	few	TRBJ1-2	15	-	TGTACCGGCTGCCTTGGACCGGGGAGCCTGGATGGCTACACCTTC	CTGCLGPGSLDGYTF
TRBV7-8	-	TRBJ2-1	13	-	TGTACCAGCAGCTCGGTGGGGACGCGGGGGCAATTCTTC	CTSSSVGTRGQFF
TRBV5-1	many	TRBJ2-7	13	-	TGCGCCAGCAGCTTGGCGGGCTTCGACGAGCAGTACTTC	CASSLAGFDEQYF
TRBV5-4	-	TRBJ2-6	19	-	TGTGCCAGCAGCCCGGGGCGCGGGGACGGGATCTCTGGGGCCAACGTCCTGACTTTC	CASSPGRGDGISGANVLTF
TRBV11-2	-	TRBJ2-4	17	-	TGTGCCAGCAGTTTAGGGACACGGGGTGGAGCCAAAAACATTCAGTACTTC	CASSLGTRGGAKNIQYF
TRBV29-1	-	TRBJ2-7	14	-	TGCAGCTTTGAAGAGAGTAGGGCCAGCTACGAGCAGTACTTT	CSFEESRASYEQYF
TRBV10-3	once	TRBJ2-1	12	-	TGTGCCGTGAGAGGAACAGTGAATGTGCAGTTCTTT	CAVRGTVNVQFF
TRBV4-1	-	TRBJ2-1	12	-	TGCACCAGCAGCCAGAGGAGCCACCCGCAATTCTTC	CTSSQRSHPQFF
TRBV30	many	TRBJ2-3	15	-	TGTGCCTGGAGTGTTCCGCAGGGGGGAGCAGATACGCAGTATTTT	CAWSVPQGGADTQYF
TRBV6-5	-	TRBJ2-2	16	-	TGTGCAAGCAGCCGCAGTTGGACAGCGAACACCGGGGAGCTGTTTTTT	CASSRSWTANTGELFF
TRBV29-1	-	TRBJ1-2	14	-	TGCAGCGATGAAGATCTTGGAGAGGGATATGGTTACACCTTC	CSDEDLGEGYGYTF